The 8 T cell receptor beta chains below all came from one sample that was sequenced in a study of PD-L1 blockade in urothelial cancer. Sequenced by immunoSEQ multiplex PCR; TCRdb stores in-frame clones only, minus some. The sample consists of about 84,000 clones, 90% to 95% of them appearing once. Source: PBMCs, taken around atezolizumab (anti-PD-L1) treatment. Receptor source: a man aged 60 to 75 with urothelial cancer.

This chain uses TRBV2 with TRBJ1-3, with TRBD1 identical over 7 bases. V dropped 6 bases and J dropped 4; count of bases not matched to a gene: 9. The germline V gene has CDR1 SNHLY and CDR2 FYNNEI. This CDR3 has 15 residues. CDR3 residues: CASSASGQPGNTIYF. In DNA, the CDR3 is TGTGCCAGCAGCGCCTCGGGACAGCCAGGAAACACCATATATTTT.

In DNA, the CDR3 is TGTGCCAGCAGCCCCGGGACAGGGGCCGGCTACACCTTC. As protein: CASSPGTGAGYTF. The genes are TRBV6-6 and TRBJ1-2, with 10 positions matching TRBD1. The CDR3 extends over 13 amino acids. V trimming: 6 bases; J trimming: 8 bases; junction bases outside the gene matches: 6. Germline CDR1 and CDR2: MNHNY and SVGAGI (reference sequence).

The J gene is TRBJ1-6, the V gene TRBV4-2; D gene uncertain. With 5 bases removed from V and 6 bases from J, the gap between germline ends came to 11 bases. In germline, CDR1 is LGHNA, CDR2 YNFKEQ. The CDR3 loop spans 14 amino acids. The CDR3 DNA follows: TGTGCCAGCAGCTTGGAGGCGCCTAATTCACCCCTCCACTTT. It yields the protein CASSLEAPNSPLHF.

The sample holds one count of this clone. The chain carries TRBV5-1 and TRBJ2-7; 8 bases align to TRBD2. The CDR3 loop spans 15 amino acids. Trimming removed 0 bases from V and 2 bases from J; junction bases left unmatched: 4. Germline V lookup: CDR1 SGHRS, CDR2 YFSETQ. The CDR3 loop reads CASSLGGGLAYEQYF. CDR3 coding DNA: TGCGCCAGCAGCTTGGGCGGGGGGCTGGCCTACGAGCAGTACTTC. The variable domain in full, with the rest retrieved from reference TRBV5-1 and TRBJ2-7, is KAGVTQTPRYLIKTRGQQVTLSCSPISGHRSVSWYQQTPGQGLQFLFEYFSETQRNKGNFPGRFSGRQFSNSRSEMNVSTLELGDSALYLCASSLGGGLAYEQYFGPGTRLTVT.

V is TRBV7-2 and J is TRBJ2-7; 10 bases map to TRBD1. The CDR3 extends over 14 amino acids. Per the germline V gene, CDR1 is SGHTA and CDR2 is FQGNSA. V shed 0 bases, J shed 6 bases, and the junction held 2 bases outside the gene matches. CDR3 sequence reads: CASSLARTGGEQYF. CDR3 in DNA: TGTGCCAGCAGCTTAGCCCGGACAGGGGGCGAGCAGTACTTC.

This chain connects TRBV6-1 to TRBJ1-2, with TRBD1 matching over 7 bases. Germline trimming cut 4 bases from V and 8 bases from J; bases unmatched to any gene: 10. This CDR3 is 14 amino acids long. Germline V gives CDR1 MNHNS, CDR2 SASEGT. CDR3 in DNA: TGTGCCAGCAGTGGACTCGACAGGGTGAGGGGCTACACCTTC. Residues: CASSGLDRVRGYTF.

The chain uses TRBV9 and TRBJ2-7, with D tentatively TRBD2 (5 bases). CDR1 is SGDLS, CDR2 YYNGEE, per germline. The CDR3 has 15 residues. V dropped 4 bases and J dropped 3 bases, with 17 bases sitting between them. The CDR3 DNA reads as TGTGCCAGCAGCCCGTTGGGCTCCGGGAACTACGAGCAGTACTTC. It translates to CASSPLGSGNYEQYF.

CDR3 bases: TGTGCCAGCAGCGTAGATCCGGAGTCCCCCGGGGGCGAGCAGTACTTC. Translated: CASSVDPESPGGEQYF. The genes are TRBV9 and TRBJ2-7, with a weak D call TRBD2 (6 bases). The germline CDR1 and CDR2 sequences are SGDLS and YYNGEE. Trimming took off 0 bases at V and 6 bases at J, with 19 bases between the two ends. This CDR3 has 16 residues.